This T cell receptor beta chain came from a study of cytomegalovirus exposure and HLA in healthy donors listed by TCRdb under 2017. Background for the entire study: An earlier analysis of some 500 of the donors reported roughly 300 Gb of sequence data and approximately 110 million unique TCR beta sequences from roughly 180 million T cells. An early release that covered fewer than 750 HLA-typed donors contained approximately 300 gigabases of sequencing data and tens of millions of unique TCR sequences. Of the 398 genotyped donors, 65% to 90% fell in the genetic ancestry cluster associated with self-reported Caucasian donors. The aim of the study was to test whether cataloging public T cell receptors could identify signatures of past pathogen exposure. Using immunosequencing, the study profiled T cell repertoires from fewer than 700 subjects and related those repertoires to cytomegalovirus serostatus. Along with the approximately 700-subject first cohort, a separate validation cohort of some 130 different subjects was used. To predict cytomegalovirus infection status, the study brought together high-throughput TCR immunosequencing, statistical association of individual TCRs with disease status, and machine learning. In a later analysis, previously published TCR beta repertoires from hundreds of donors were re-analyzed and high-resolution HLA genotyping was added so that TCR occurrence patterns could be studied. Rather than drawing on any new phenotypic data, the later analysis identified candidate immune exposures from TCR beta sequences and the way those sequences occurred across donors. To decide whether each TCR beta V gene segment behaved as functional or pseudogenic, an earlier analysis of 587 of the donors relied on high-throughput TCR beta sequencing. Donor age, sex, ethnicity and CMV serostatus were compiled together with the repertoire data. In a later genetic analysis, genome-wide SNP genotypes for about 55% of the roughly 670 donors were used, and that subset was treated as a discovery cohort. All discovery cohort repertoires had been generated on a single sequencing platform. Both class I and class II loci were covered by HLA typing, at four-digit resolution. Typing coverage varied by locus: about 620-640 donors for A, B, C, DRB1 and DQB1; more than 500 for DQA1; approximately 570 for DPA1; 450 to 480 for DPB1. A few DR-DQ haplotypes were treated as single units for association and clustering because of strong linkage in the cohort. Among under 450 genotyped donors of the cohort, an average of approximately 240,000 unique TCR beta nucleotide sequences were sequenced per donor, roughly a sixth of them non-productive. Here is what the overall study found, with its caveats: Linkage disequilibrium might explain the correlated functional status among segregating V segments, but an unknown experimental factor could not be excluded. Several of the top co-occurrence clusters appeared to be linked to parvovirus B19, influenza, CMV and Epstein-Barr virus, according to a later analysis. In vitro tests confirmed that three of the cytomegalovirus-associated TCR beta chains recognize cytomegalovirus antigens. According to a later genetic analysis, donors in an Asian-associated ancestry cluster had fewer N-insertions in productive TCRs than the roughly 670-donor mean. Only TCR beta chains were sequenced in this cohort, and the absence of alpha or paired-chain data limited detectable features. A later analysis found that HLA-associated TCR beta chains were more clonally expanded and had lower generation probabilities than equally common non-associated chains. Across donors, most TCR sequences were observed very rarely, whereas some public TCRs were present in many individuals. Some IMGT-functional V segments, including TRBV6-2 and TRBV6-3, could not be told apart with the 87-base-pair reads, so those segments were excluded. A group of highly shared sequence variants was considered likely to be a technical artifact of the sequencing pipeline. The study gave a list of about 150 TCR beta chains associated with cytomegalovirus. At a false discovery rate of 0.05, a later analysis linked some 18,000 TCR beta sequences to specific HLA alleles. A later analysis found that TCR association rates varied across HLA loci, with DRB1 alleles showing the most associated TCRs and HLA-C alleles the fewest. In a later genetic analysis, a missense DCLRE1C variant was associated with V-gene and J-gene trimming of TCR beta chains, and the association was replicated in an independent cohort. In a later analysis, most CMV-associated TCR beta chains were found to appear HLA-restricted, with HLA associations seemingly driven largely by CMV exposure. The classifier was reported to diagnose cytomegalovirus status with high specificity and sensitivity in both the original and validation cohorts. A further reported finding was that TCR beta sequences accurately predicted the HLA-A and HLA-B alleles for most subjects in the first cohort. In an earlier analysis of more than 500 of the donors, most TCR beta V segments appeared in productive rearrangements about 87% or about 30% of the time, broadly matching IMGT annotations. Presence/absence analyses assumed roughly uniform sequencing depth across donors, an assumption that may not hold. It was suggested by the authors that the approach could potentially be generalized to other disease states and immunological phenotypes. HLA typing was unavailable for some donors at each locus, so association tests used only the typed subset. Because counts were too low, some 16 rarely observed V segments, including chromosome 9 orphons, were excluded from the earlier analysis of a few hundred of the donors. When HLA alleles, especially DR and DQ, strongly co-occurred, attributing TCR associations to individual alleles was difficult. For the cohort, immune exposure information was limited to CMV serostatus.

Its CDR3 holds 15 amino acids, cysteine through phenylalanine. Only the CDR3 part of the read is kept: 45 bases, read in frame from the first base. V is shortened by 2 bases, J by 8 bases, and the region joining them spans 15 bases. CDR1 and CDR2 (MNHEY, SVGAGI) derive from the germline V gene. Receptors were amplified or captured by the immunoSEQ multiplex PCR assay. For the multiplex PCR, a mixture combining 60 forward primers for TCR Vbeta segments and 13 reverse primers for TCR Jbeta segments was used. The CDR3 region of rearranged TCR beta genes was amplified from genomic DNA by a multiplex PCR assay. On the Illumina HiSeq System, the amplified TCR beta libraries were sequenced as 87-base-pair reads. The study's processing was this. In a later analysis, tens of millions of unique TCR beta chains were counted across the 500 to 850 repertoires, and roughly 9.9 million of these chains were shared by at least two donors. To remove PCR and sequencing errors, raw reads were error-corrected and collapsed into unique sequences using a nearest-neighbor algorithm that merged closely related sequences. V, D and J gene segments were assigned by aligning CDR3 sequences to IMGT reference sequences. For a sequence to be retained, at least a six-nucleotide match to both a V gene segment and a J gene segment was required. A rearrangement was called productive if the CDR3 had no stop codons and remained in frame with V and J, and every other rearrangement was called non-productive. CDR3 was defined by IMGT convention, running from the second conserved V-encoded cysteine to the conserved J-encoded phenylalanine. In an earlier analysis of roughly 580 of the donors, sequences lacking an unambiguous match to a single V gene segment were excluded. In an earlier analysis of roughly 500 of the donors, V segments were called functional above 56.7% productive rearrangements and were called segregating when the between-donor standard deviation exceeded 5%. To diagnose cytomegalovirus status from the catalog of TCR beta chain sequences, a statistical classification framework was built. In a later analysis, V and J genes were assigned by comparing TCR nucleotide sequences against IMGT/GENE-DB human TR gene sequences. Using the TCRdist pipeline, a later analysis assigned CDR3 sequences along with most-parsimonious VDJ recombination scenarios. A later analysis defined each TCR beta chain by its CDR3 amino acid sequence plus V-gene family, and excluded reads lacking a unique V-gene family. A later analysis removed 500 to 600 highly shared, low-generation-probability nucleotide sequences to deal with suspected cross-contamination and a sequencing artifact. A later analysis calculated a clonal expansion index for each public chain from normalized within-repertoire ranks of inferred template counts. In a later analysis, generation probabilities were computed using a VDJ recombination model fitted to out-of-frame rearrangements, and the results were checked against IGoR. A later analysis scored TCR-TCR, TCR-HLA and TCR-CMV co-occurrence with hypergeometric tests, applying a repertoire-size bias correction to TCR pairs. In a later analysis, false discovery rates were estimated by permuting HLA or CMV assignments 20 times. In a later analysis, co-occurring TCRs were grouped with DBSCAN, and TCRdist sequence similarity was added when clustering was performed within HLA-allele-positive subsets. Repertoires with fewer than 30,000 or more than 120,000 public chains were left out of co-occurrence clustering, as were a few repertoires with anomalous nucleotide sharing. TCRdb holds this immuneACCESS table with in-frame rearrangements only. Some clones are missing; in checked studies, unresolved V genes explain under half, and the rest has no known cause. The V and J calls and clone size are taken from that table; D and trimming were inferred from the DNA. The sample includes 150,000 or so clones, with almost 80% observed a single time. Jointly, the top ten make up roughly 1.3% of the sample.

The cohort consisted of hundreds of healthy bone marrow donors. At the time of sampling, every cohort member was nominally healthy, though immune exposures that went unrecorded were likely present. The donor was CMV seronegative and belonged to the group of several hundred seronegative cohort members. Every donor gave a peripheral blood sample, and the peripheral blood mononuclear cells from that sample were used for TCR beta sequencing. The Qiagen DNeasy Blood Extraction Kit was used to extract genomic DNA from the blood cell samples. A remark on this clone: The clone's antigen remains unknown. No clone much larger than this one lies a single base away; base qualities are absent.

Recombination connected TRBV6-5 to TRBJ1-4; perhaps TRBD1 is the D gene, with 5 bases matching. This sequence originates from a man aged 30-40 years in good health and CMV-seronegative. Sequencing used PBMCs. The nucleotide sequence is TGTGCCAGCAGTTACGGGTGGGGCCGCCAGGAAAAACTGTTTTTT. It is translated as CASSYGWGRQEKLFF.